What follows describes a single T cell receptor (beta chain). This CDR3 is also generated by other DNA sequences in the sample. The V and J ends lost 5 bases and 0 bases respectively, with 11 bases between them. The CDR3 loop spans 16 amino acids. Germline CDR1 SEHNR, CDR2 FQNEAQ (reference sequence). The table came from immunoSEQ multiplex PCR; TCRdb's copy has only in-frame clones and leaves some out. The table includes 300,000 to 400,000 clones, 85% to 95% detected once. The cohort comprised adults aged about 18 to 100 years residing in 20 to 30 US areas. During the 2 weeks before they entered the study, exposed participants had met someone with a PCR-confirmed or clinician-diagnosed COVID-19 case. This sample is part of a study of blood T cell repertoires in COVID-19.

What was sequenced was PBMCs or T cells enriched from blood (not recorded which). The receptor's source is a woman aged 30 to 39 who had been exposed to COVID-19. The chain combines TRBV7-9 with TRBJ1-6; D perhaps matches TRBD1 (6 bases). Here the CDR3 reads CASSLGQSSYNSPLHF. CDR3 DNA sequence: TGTGCCAGCAGCCTCGGACAGTCCTCCTATAATTCACCCCTCCACTTT.